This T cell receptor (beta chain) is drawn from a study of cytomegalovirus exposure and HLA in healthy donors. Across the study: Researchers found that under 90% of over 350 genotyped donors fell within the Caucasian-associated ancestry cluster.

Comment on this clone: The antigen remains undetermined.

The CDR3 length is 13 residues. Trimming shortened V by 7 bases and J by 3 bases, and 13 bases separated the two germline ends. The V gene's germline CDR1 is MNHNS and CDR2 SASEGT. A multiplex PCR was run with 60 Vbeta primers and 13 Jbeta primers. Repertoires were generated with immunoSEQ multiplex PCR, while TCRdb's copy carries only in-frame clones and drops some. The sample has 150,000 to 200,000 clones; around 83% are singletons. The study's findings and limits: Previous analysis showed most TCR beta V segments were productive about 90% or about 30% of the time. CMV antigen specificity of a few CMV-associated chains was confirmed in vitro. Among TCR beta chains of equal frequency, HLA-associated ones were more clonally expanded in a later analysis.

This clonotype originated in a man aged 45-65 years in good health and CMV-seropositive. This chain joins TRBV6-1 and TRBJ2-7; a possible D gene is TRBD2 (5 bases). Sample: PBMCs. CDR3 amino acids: CASNRRQNYEQYF. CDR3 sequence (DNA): TGTGCCAGCAATAGGAGGCAGAACTACGAGCAGTACTTC.